The entry below describes one T cell receptor beta chain. Its antigen is unidentified. This entry belongs to a study of cytomegalovirus exposure and HLA in healthy donors. Study conclusions and caveats: Later examination showed HLA-associated TCR beta chains had greater clonal expansion than equally common others.

Germline CDR1 GTSNPN, CDR2 SVGIG (reference sequence). V lost 2 bases, J lost 8 bases, and 7 bases lay in between. The CDR3 spans 11 residues. Both 60 Vbeta primers and 13 Jbeta primers went into the PCR. Using immunoSEQ multiplex PCR, the repertoire was profiled, and TCRdb retains in-frame clones only, with some absent. The data hold about 67,000 clones, with just under 80% observed a single time. The sequencing sample was made of PBMCs. The sequence was obtained from a woman aged 30 to 39 in good health and CMV-seronegative. The rearrangement joins TRBV30 to TRBJ2-1, with D unresolved. The DNA for the CDR3 is TGTGCCTGGAGTCCGTCGGATGAGCAGTTCTTC. Translation: CAWSPSDEQFF.